The 29 T cell receptor beta chains presented below share a single source sample, sequenced in a study of T cell responses to AZD1222 COVID-19 vaccine. Some clones are missing from TCRdb's copy, which holds only in-frame ones; the method was immunoSEQ multiplex PCR. This repertoire shows some 99,000 clones, about nine tenths found once; its top ten account for roughly 5%. This sample comprised peripheral blood, obtained on day 0 of AZD1222 vaccination. These receptors all stem from an adult in good health.

The chain carries TRBV5-4 and TRBJ1-2; D unclear. The V gene's germline CDR1 is SGHNT and CDR2 YYREEE (reference sequence). This CDR3 region has 13 residues. Trimming pared 1 base from V and 2 bases from J, leaving 6 bases between. CDR3 bases: TGTGCCAGCAGCTTGCCCGAGAACTATGGCTACACCTTC. Translating it yields CASSLPENYGYTF.

The chain uses TRBV5-1 and TRBJ2-7; D is perhaps TRBD1 (6 bases). Trimming pared 0 bases from V and 6 bases from J, leaving 13 bases between. This CDR3 has 14 amino acids. Germline loops: CDR1 SGHRS, CDR2 YFSETQ. CDR3 residues: CASSLGVTGSEQYF. The CDR3, as DNA: TGCGCCAGCAGCTTGGGCGTTACAGGGTCCGAGCAGTACTTC.

This sequence joins TRBV29-1 and TRBJ1-1, with unresolved D. The CDR3 contains 13 residues. V lost 1 base to trimming and J lost 5 bases, with 11 bases between them. In germline, CDR1 is SQVTM, CDR2 ANQGSEA. The DNA of the CDR3 is TGCAGCGTTGAAGCGGGCCGTCGGACTGAAGCTTTCTTT. Translating gives CSVEAGRRTEAFF.

For this clone: A junction boundary mismatches the germline segment, possibly from a read error. The rearrangement joins TRBV10-1 to TRBJ2-7, with TRBD1 matching 9 bases. This CDR3 has 14 residues. Germline CDR1 is WNHNN and CDR2 is SYGVQD (reference sequence). CDR3 sequence (DNA): TGCGCCAGCAGTGAGGGGACAGGGACCTACGTGCAGTACTTC. Translation gives CASSEGTGTYVQYF.

The V and J genes are TRBV6-2 or TRBV6-3 and TRBJ1-5; no definite D call. Germline V gene data show CDR1 as MNHEY and CDR2 as SVGEGT. This CDR3 has 13 amino acids. Trimming pared 5 bases from V and 9 bases from J, leaving 14 bases between. The CDR3 bases are TGTGCCAGCAGTCTAAATCCTGGTGGGCCCCAGCATTTT. Protein: CASSLNPGGPQHF.

The chain carries TRBV6-2 or TRBV6-3 and TRBJ2-7, with 8 nucleotides matching TRBD2. Germline V gene lookup returns CDR1 MNHEY and CDR2 SVGEGT. This CDR3 comprises 13 residues. The J segment lost 2 bases and the V segment lost 5 bases, leaving 2 bases of the junction unmatched. The CDR3 region is CASSTGGAYEQYF. CDR3 nucleotide sequence: TGTGCCAGCAGTACCGGGGGGGCCTACGAGCAGTACTTC.

The table lists this clone with a count of one. Here the CDR3 reads CTSRLGKGEFF. The CDR3 DNA reads as TGCACCAGCAGACTGGGTAAAGGTGAGTTCTTC. The genes are TRBV1 and TRBJ2-1. TRBV1 is shown as a pseudogene. The CDR3 has 11 residues.

V gene TRBV14 combines with J gene TRBJ1-1; D is perhaps TRBD1 (5 bases). CDR1 is SGHDN, CDR2 FVKESK, per germline. V dropped 5 bases and J dropped 7 bases, with 14 bases sitting between them. CDR3 length equals 13 residues. The CDR3 region is CASSFQGANEAFF. The CDR3 bases are TGTGCCAGCAGCTTCCAGGGAGCCAATGAAGCTTTCTTT.

The CDR3 DNA reads as TGTGCCAGCAGCTTAGTAGGCCGGTTTAATTCACCCCTCCACTTT. Its translation is CASSLVGRFNSPLHF. The chain combines TRBV13 with TRBJ1-6; no reliable D call. There are 15 residues in the CDR3. Germline CDR1 reads PRHDT; CDR2 reads FYEKMQ (reference sequence). Trimming took 1 base from V and 6 from J, leaving 10 bases between them.

The chain joins TRBV12-3 or TRBV12-4 to TRBJ2-7; D remains ambiguous. V shed 3 bases and J shed 4 bases, with 10 bases lying between them. The CDR3 extends over 13 amino acids. The CDR3 is CASSFSKGYEQYF. The CDR3 coding sequence is TGTGCCAGCAGTTTCTCGAAGGGATACGAGCAGTACTTC.

The chain links TRBV4-2 to TRBJ2-2; 16 nucleotides match TRBD2. The CDR3 has 20 residues. Germline V lookup: CDR1 LGHNA, CDR2 YNFKEQ. With 1 base clipped from V and 0 bases from J, the junction kept 5 bases outside the gene matches. The CDR3, as DNA: TGTGCCAGCAGCCAAGCGCCGGGGACTAGCGGGGGGGCGAACACCGGGGAGCTGTTTTTT. Translated: CASSQAPGTSGGANTGELFF.

The genes are TRBV28 and TRBJ2-1, with 9 bases fitting TRBD2. The CDR3 has 17 residues. Germline values: CDR1 MDHEN, CDR2 SYDVKM. Trimming cost V 5 bases and J 4 bases; bases outside gene matches: 12. CDR3 DNA sequence: TGTGCCAGCAGTCCTAGCATGGGACTAGCTCTTTACAATGAGCAGTTCTTC. It specifies CASSPSMGLALYNEQFF. The whole variable domain, filled in from reference TRBV28 and TRBJ2-1, reads DVKVTQSSRYLVKRTGEKVFLECVQDMDHENMFWYRQDPGLGLRLIYFSYDVKMKEKGDIPEGYSVSREKKERFSLILESASTNQTSMYLCASSPSMGLALYNEQFFGPGTRLTVL.

J is TRBJ1-1 and V is TRBV6-5; 7 bases are shared with TRBD1. J gave up 3 bases and V 6 bases, and 4 bases lay outside the gene matches. The germline CDR1 and CDR2 sequences are MNHEY and SVGAGI. CDR3 length: 13 residues. CDR3 amino acids: CASSRGAHTEAFF. The CDR3, as DNA: TGTGCCAGCAGCAGGGGGGCCCACACTGAAGCTTTCTTT.

CDR3: CSASYGYTF. The CDR3 region has the DNA TGCAGTGCCTCCTATGGCTACACCTTC. V gene TRBV20-1 combines with J gene TRBJ1-2; no reliable D call. Trimming removed 6 bases at V and 4 bases at J, with 3 bases between. Per the germline V gene, CDR1 is DFQATT and CDR2 is SNEGSKA (reference sequence). The CDR3 has 9 amino acids.

This CDR3 is CASSPGRGLAFF. The CDR3 region has the DNA TGCGCCAGCAGCCCCGGGAGGGGATTAGCTTTCTTT. The chain has TRBV10-1 and TRBJ1-1; possible D gene TRBD1, 5 bases. This CDR3 is built from 12 residues. Between the trimmed V and J ends, which lost 6 bases and 10 bases, there was a span of 15 bases. CDR1 is WNHNN, CDR2 SYGVQD, per germline (reference sequence).

The chain employs TRBV7-2 and TRBJ2-3; TRBD1 aligns across 9 bases. The CDR3 spans 15 residues. Trimming at V came to 3 bases and at J to 1 base, leaving 2 bases not matched to a gene. CDR1 and CDR2 (germline): SGHTA, FQGNSA. The CDR3 DNA follows: TGTGCCAGCAGCTTCAGGACAGGGGGCACAGATACGCAGTATTTT. This translates into CASSFRTGGTDTQYF.

The chain links TRBV6-6 to TRBJ1-1; the D gene is possibly TRBD1 (5 bases). Trimming took 7 bases from V and 0 from J, leaving 15 bases between them. The CDR3 runs 15 residues. In germline, CDR1 is MNHNY, CDR2 SVGAGI (reference sequence). The CDR3 loop reads CASTARTPMNTEAFF. In DNA form, the CDR3 reads TGTGCCAGCACCGCACGGACACCCATGAACACTGAAGCTTTCTTT.

The rearrangement links TRBV7-9 to TRBJ2-7, with 14 bases matching TRBD2. Trimming took 4 bases from V and 3 from J; bases not matched to a gene: 5. Germline V gene sequence: CDR1 SEHNR, CDR2 FQNEAQ (reference sequence). The CDR3 has 16 amino acids. CDR3 in amino acids: CASSSKGTSGSYEQYF. CDR3 nucleotides: TGTGCCAGCAGCTCAAAAGGGACTAGCGGGAGCTACGAGCAGTACTTC.

The rearrangement uses TRBV19 and TRBJ1-1; D is perhaps TRBD1 (5 bases). Trimming removed 6 bases from V and 1 base from J, with 18 bases in between. Germline V gene lookup returns CDR1 LNHDA and CDR2 SQIVND (reference sequence). The CDR3 is 16 amino acids. The CDR3 loop is CASRTGTLVRNTEAFF. The CDR3 DNA is TGTGCCAGTAGAACCGGGACCCTCGTTCGGAACACTGAAGCTTTCTTT.

This chain links TRBV7-2 with TRBJ2-7; D is unclear. This CDR3 has 17 residues. Germline loops: CDR1 SGHTA, CDR2 FQGNSA. The ends were cut back, 2 bases at V and 1 base at J, with 18 bases in the middle. The CDR3 sequence is CASSLPTRAAFSYEQYF. CDR3 sequence (DNA): TGTGCCAGCAGCTTACCTACCCGGGCGGCTTTTTCCTACGAGCAGTACTTC.

The chain couples TRBV9 to TRBJ2-3; 7 bases line up with TRBD2. CDR3 size: 17 residues. Per the germline V gene, CDR1 is SGDLS and CDR2 is YYNGEE. Unmatched junction bases numbered 15, after V lost 3 bases and J lost 5 bases. The CDR3 bases are TGTGCCAGCAGCGCAAAGGCAAGACTAGCTATGGTAGATACGCAGTATTTT. It specifies CASSAKARLAMVDTQYF.

This sequence joins TRBV6-2 or TRBV6-3 and TRBJ2-1; maybe TRBD2 (7 bases). V was clipped by 2 bases and J by 12 bases, with 23 bases between them. The CDR3 contains 16 residues. Germline-derived CDR1 and CDR2 are MNHEY and SVGEGT. The chain's CDR3 is CASSYGGALAGVSQFF. DNA of the CDR3: TGTGCCAGCAGTTACGGGGGGGCCCTTGCGGGAGTCTCGCAGTTCTTC.

J is TRBJ1-2 and V is TRBV7-2, with D uncertain. CDR3 size: 16 residues. Germline-derived CDR1 and CDR2 are SGHTA and FQGNSA. Trimming removed 1 base from V and 4 bases from J, with 16 bases in between. The CDR3 region has the DNA TGTGCCAGCAGCTTAGATCGAGCTGATTTGAGCTATGGCTACACCTTC. It encodes CASSLDRADLSYGYTF.

The V and J genes are TRBV29-1 and TRBJ2-1; 7 nucleotides agree with TRBD2. V gave up 3 bases and J gave up 3 bases; unmatched junction bases: 5. The CDR3 is 14 amino acids. Germline values: CDR1 SQVTM, CDR2 ANQGSEA. CDR3 sequence: CSVDFTSDYNEQFF. CDR3 bases: TGCAGCGTTGATTTTACTAGCGACTACAATGAGCAGTTCTTC.

CDR3 nucleotides: TGTGCCAGCAGCCACGACAGTTGGGCTGAAGCTTTCTTT. This codes for CASSHDSWAEAFF. The rearrangement joins TRBV3-1 (or the pseudogene TRBV3-2) to TRBJ1-1, with a tentative D call TRBD1 (5 bases). The germline V and J ends were trimmed by 3 bases and 6 bases, with 11 bases remaining between them. The CDR3 sequence is 13 residues long. Germline V gene data show CDR1 as LGHDT and CDR2 as YNNKEL (reference sequence).

This clone was seen once. The V gene is TRBV7-2, the J gene TRBJ1-5, with D unclear. The CDR3 covers 15 residues. Germline loops: CDR1 SGHTA, CDR2 FQGNSA. The V end lost 0 bases, the J end lost 0 bases, and 6 bases lay between the germline ends. In nucleotides, the CDR3 is TGTGCCAGCAGCTTAGCCGGTCTTAGCAATCAGCCCCAGCATTTT. This codes for CASSLAGLSNQPQHF.

The V and J genes are TRBV19 and TRBJ2-1; TRBD1 matches 10 bases. CDR3 size: 15 residues. Trimming cost V 5 bases and J 7 bases; bases outside gene matches: 8. Germline CDR1 reads LNHDA; CDR2 reads SQIVND (reference sequence). The CDR3 loop is CASSGRTGGWNEQFF. Written as DNA, the CDR3 is TGTGCCAGTAGTGGCCGGACAGGGGGGTGGAATGAGCAGTTCTTC.

This chain links TRBV28 with TRBJ2-7; 7 bases align to TRBD2. This CDR3 is built from 17 residues. Germline trimming cut 3 bases from V and 3 bases from J; bases unmatched to any gene: 14. Germline lookup yields CDR1 MDHEN and CDR2 SYDVKM. The CDR3 spells CASSFSRGGGSRYEQYF. The CDR3 DNA is TGTGCCAGCAGTTTCTCGAGGGGTGGCGGGAGTCGCTACGAGCAGTACTTC. The variable domain in full, completed from reference TRBV28 and TRBJ2-7, reads DVKVTQSSRYLVKRTGEKVFLECVQDMDHENMFWYRQDPGLGLRLIYFSYDVKMKEKGDIPEGYSVSREKKERFSLILESASTNQTSMYLCASSFSRGGGSRYEQYFGPGTRLTVT.

The chain couples TRBV3-1 (or the pseudogene TRBV3-2) to TRBJ1-4, with 7 bases lining up with TRBD1. The CDR3 consists of 14 residues. The V gene's germline CDR1 is LGHDT and CDR2 YNNKEL (reference sequence). J gave up 7 bases and V 8 bases, and 10 bases lay outside the gene matches. The CDR3 sequence is CASQKAGGVEKLFF. The CDR3 DNA is TGTGCCAGCCAGAAGGCAGGGGGGGTTGAAAAACTGTTTTTT.